The rows below give T cell receptor beta chains drawn from one sample of a study of identical twins. One entry per CDR3 protein, called by TCRdb with MiXCR from the 5' RACE reads. The sample lists around 490,000 distinct CDR3 sequences, 13% to 15% occurring once. Another study also made use of these data, one on yellow fever vaccine responses in identical twins.

Sequencing used CD4+ T cells sorted from blood. All receptors come from a woman aged 18-29 years in good health. Both conserved end residues are part of each CDR3. Fields, in order: clone size, J gene, V gene, D gene, CDR3 protein. A D gene is named only where the DNA matches it firmly. Clone size is not always given. Where it is, it says once, few, many or a class for expanded clones.

>NA|TRBJ2-2|TRBV7-6|NA
CASSLARGVGELFF
>few|TRBJ2-3|TRBV15|NA
CATSRDPGNKVSTDTQYF
>few|TRBJ2-2|TRBV14|TRBD1
CASSHAGRGLGELFF
>NA|TRBJ2-5|TRBV20-1|NA
CSARKGETQYF
>few|TRBJ2-3|TRBV5-5|NA
CASSLRWTDTQYF
>NA|TRBJ2-3|TRBV29-1|TRBD2
CSVPARLAGITDTQYF
>few|TRBJ2-3|TRBV12-3/TRBV12-4|TRBD2
CASSPRTSLFDTQYF
>few|TRBJ1-4|TRBV20-1|NA
CSALTPVPTPEKLFF
>NA|TRBJ2-1|TRBV28|NA
CASTSRDASSYNEQFF
>NA|TRBJ1-1|TRBV3-1|NA
CASSQRGRMNTEAFF
>NA|TRBJ2-6|TRBV5-1|NA
CASSLTTTGGHPSSSGANVLTF
>NA|TRBJ2-2|TRBV11-1|TRBD2
CASRARLAGSVNTGELFF
>NA|TRBJ2-1|TRBV5-1|NA
CASSLGTASNEQFF
>few|TRBJ2-1|TRBV24-1|NA
CATSDLTGKSYNEQFF
>NA|TRBJ2-7|TRBV12-3/TRBV12-4|TRBD2
CASRVAGVGSYEQYF
>NA|TRBJ2-2|TRBV11-2|NA
CASSLVLVWGVNTGELFF
>NA|TRBJ2-7|TRBV5-1|TRBD1
CASSLPGTGIYEQYF
>few|TRBJ2-2|TRBV4-2|NA
CASSQDLIGELFF
>few|TRBJ1-6|TRBV9|NA
CASSVALLNSPLHF
>few|TRBJ2-4|TRBV13|TRBD2
CASSLEGGREKNIQYF
>many|TRBJ1-2|TRBV4-1|NA
CASSQGRDGRGYGYTF
>NA|TRBJ2-7|TRBV12-3/TRBV12-4|TRBD2
CASSLQLAGGFEQYF
>few|TRBJ2-1|TRBV24-1|TRBD2
CATSDERGYNEQFF
>few|TRBJ2-7|TRBV10-3|NA
CAISAAPYEQYF
>few|TRBJ2-5|TRBV5-1|TRBD1
CASSYTGQKYQETQYF
>NA|TRBJ2-5|TRBV7-3|NA
CASSPHGPETQYF
>NA|TRBJ1-2|TRBV6-5|NA
CASSYSGALYYGYTF
>NA|TRBJ1-3|TRBV5-1|TRBD1
CASSLSSGGFGNTIYF
>NA|TRBJ1-4|TRBV20-1|NA
CSARRQDNVKLFF
>many|TRBJ1-1|TRBV7-8|TRBD1
CASTQGGRDTEAFF
>many|TRBJ1-1|TRBV5-1|NA
CASSLIRGSDTEAFF
>once|TRBJ2-1|TRBV24-1|TRBD1
CATSLGTGYRNEQFF
>few|TRBJ2-3|TRBV5-1|NA
CASSFKGGARSPDTQYF
>few|TRBJ2-2|TRBV5-6|TRBD1
CASRPGQGGTGELFF
>NA|TRBJ2-5|TRBV3-1|NA
CASSPPRRVIETQYF
>NA|TRBJ2-5|TRBV9|NA
CASSVGASQETQYF
>NA|TRBJ1-1|TRBV7-9|TRBD1
CASSPQGTVNTEAFF
>few|TRBJ2-7|TRBV12-3/TRBV12-4|NA
CASSLAGDSYEQYF
>NA|TRBJ2-7|TRBV9|TRBD2
CASSVEGLGSNYEQYF
>few|TRBJ1-4|TRBV12-3/TRBV12-4|NA
CASSNLPHEKLFF
>few|TRBJ1-4|TRBV15|NA
CATSREGAWEKLFF
>NA|TRBJ1-2|TRBV28|NA
CASSSSVGGGGYTF
>few|TRBJ2-5|TRBV5-1|NA
CASSFGGSRETQYF
>few|TRBJ2-7|TRBV15|TRBD1
CATSRDRAGGYEQYF
>many|TRBJ2-2|TRBV6-1|NA
CASSRGNTGELFF
>few|TRBJ2-5|TRBV5-1|NA
CASSLSGSLETQYF
>NA|TRBJ2-3|TRBV3-1|NA
CASSRIPTDTQYF
>NA|TRBJ2-5|TRBV9|TRBD2
CASSALAGGRETQYF
>NA|TRBJ1-6|TRBV28|NA
CASGGSPLHF
>NA|TRBJ1-2|TRBV27|NA
CASGSGTRIKANYGYTF